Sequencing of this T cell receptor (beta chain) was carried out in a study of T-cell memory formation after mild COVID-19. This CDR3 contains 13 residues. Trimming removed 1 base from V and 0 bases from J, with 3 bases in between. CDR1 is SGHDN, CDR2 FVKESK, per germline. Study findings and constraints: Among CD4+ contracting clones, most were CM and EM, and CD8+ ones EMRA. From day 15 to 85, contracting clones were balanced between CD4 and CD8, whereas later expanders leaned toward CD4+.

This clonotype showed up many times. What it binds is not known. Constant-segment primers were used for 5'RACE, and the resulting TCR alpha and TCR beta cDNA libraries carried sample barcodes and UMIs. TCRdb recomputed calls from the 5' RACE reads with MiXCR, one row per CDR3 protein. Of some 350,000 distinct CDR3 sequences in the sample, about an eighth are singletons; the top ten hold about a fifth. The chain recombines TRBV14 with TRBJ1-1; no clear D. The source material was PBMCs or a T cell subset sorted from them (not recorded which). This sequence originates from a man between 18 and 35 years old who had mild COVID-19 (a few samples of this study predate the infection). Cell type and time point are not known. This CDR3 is CASSQGMNTEAFF. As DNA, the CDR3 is TGTGCCAGCAGCCAAGGGATGAACACTGAAGCTTTCTTT. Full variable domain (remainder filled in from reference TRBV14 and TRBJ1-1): EAGVTQFPSHSVIEKGQTVTLRCDPISGHDNLYWYRRVMGKEIKFLLHFVKESKQDESGMPNNRFLAERTGGTYSTLKVQPAELEDSGVYFCASSQGMNTEAFFGQGTRLTVV.